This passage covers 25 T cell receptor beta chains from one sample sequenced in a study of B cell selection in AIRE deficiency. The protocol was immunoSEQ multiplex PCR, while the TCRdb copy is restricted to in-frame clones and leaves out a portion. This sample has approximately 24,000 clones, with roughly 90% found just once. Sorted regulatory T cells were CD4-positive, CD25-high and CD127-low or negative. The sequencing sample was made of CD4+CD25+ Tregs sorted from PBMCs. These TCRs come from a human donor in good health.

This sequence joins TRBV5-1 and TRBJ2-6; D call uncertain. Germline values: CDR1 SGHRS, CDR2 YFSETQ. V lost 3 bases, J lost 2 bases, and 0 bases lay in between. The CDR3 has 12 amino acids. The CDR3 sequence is CASSSGANVLTF. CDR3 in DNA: TGCGCCAGCAGCTCTGGGGCCAACGTCCTGACTTTC. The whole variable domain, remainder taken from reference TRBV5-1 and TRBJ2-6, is KAGVTQTPRYLIKTRGQQVTLSCSPISGHRSVSWYQQTPGQGLQFLFEYFSETQRNKGNFPGRFSGRQFSNSRSEMNVSTLELGDSALYLCASSSGANVLTFGAGSRLTVL.

In DNA form, the CDR3 reads TGTGCCAGTAGCCCGGTTCGGGTTCAAAATGAGCAGTTCTTC. This sequence encodes CASSPVRVQNEQFF. The chain links TRBV19 to TRBJ2-1; D gene unclear. CDR3 length: 14 amino acids. V lost 6 bases and J lost 7, with 16 bases in between. Germline V gene sequence: CDR1 LNHDA, CDR2 SQIVND (reference sequence).

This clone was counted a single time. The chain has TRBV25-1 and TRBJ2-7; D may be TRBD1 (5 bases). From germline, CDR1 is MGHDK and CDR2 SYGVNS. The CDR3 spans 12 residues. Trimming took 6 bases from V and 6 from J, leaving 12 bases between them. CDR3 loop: CASRPGRGEQYF. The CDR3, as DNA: TGTGCCAGCAGGCCGGGTAGGGGCGAGCAGTACTTC.

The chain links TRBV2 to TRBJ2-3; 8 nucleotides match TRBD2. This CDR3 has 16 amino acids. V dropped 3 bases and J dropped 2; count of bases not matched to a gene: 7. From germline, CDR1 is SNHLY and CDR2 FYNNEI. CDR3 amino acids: CASSDLRGESTDTQYF. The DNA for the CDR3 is TGTGCCAGCAGTGACTTGCGGGGGGAATCCACAGATACGCAGTATTTT.

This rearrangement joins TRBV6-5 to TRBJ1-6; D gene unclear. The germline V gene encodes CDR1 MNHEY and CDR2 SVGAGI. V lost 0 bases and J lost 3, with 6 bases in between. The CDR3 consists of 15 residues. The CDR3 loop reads CASSYSGDYNSPLHF. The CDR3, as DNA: TGTGCCAGCAGTTACTCTGGCGACTATAATTCACCCCTCCACTTT.

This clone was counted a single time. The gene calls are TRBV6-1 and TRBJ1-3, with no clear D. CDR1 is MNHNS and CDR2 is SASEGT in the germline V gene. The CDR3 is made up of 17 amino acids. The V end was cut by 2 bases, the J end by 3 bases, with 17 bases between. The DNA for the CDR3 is TGTGCCAGCAGTGAACAGCTCAATACGTTTGGTGGAAACACCATATATTTT. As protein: CASSEQLNTFGGNTIYF.

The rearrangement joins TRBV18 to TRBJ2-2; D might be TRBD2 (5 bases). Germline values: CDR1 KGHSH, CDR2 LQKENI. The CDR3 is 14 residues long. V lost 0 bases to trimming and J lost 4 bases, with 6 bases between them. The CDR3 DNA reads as TGTGCCAGCTCACCACCGGGAGCCACCGGGGAGCTGTTTTTT. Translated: CASSPPGATGELFF.

CDR3 sequence reads: CASSDRDGNQPQHF. The CDR3, as DNA: TGTGCCAGCAGTGACAGGGATGGCAATCAGCCCCAGCATTTT. The gene calls are TRBV6-4 and TRBJ1-5, with D hard to call. CDR1 is MRHNA, CDR2 SNTAGT, per germline. V lost 2 bases, J lost 2 bases, and 7 bases lay in between. The length of the CDR3 is 14 residues.

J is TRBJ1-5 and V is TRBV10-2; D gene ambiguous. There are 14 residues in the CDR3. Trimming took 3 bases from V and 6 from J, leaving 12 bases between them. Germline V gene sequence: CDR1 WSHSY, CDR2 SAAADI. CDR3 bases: TGCGCCAGCAGTGACCCATTCATAGGTCAGCCCCAGCATTTT. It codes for CASSDPFIGQPQHF.

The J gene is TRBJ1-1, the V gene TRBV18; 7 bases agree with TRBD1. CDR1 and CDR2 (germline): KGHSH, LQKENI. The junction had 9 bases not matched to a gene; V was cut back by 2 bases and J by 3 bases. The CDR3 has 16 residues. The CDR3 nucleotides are TGTGCCAGCTCACCAAGGACAGGAGTCTGGGACACTGAAGCTTTCTTT. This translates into CASSPRTGVWDTEAFF. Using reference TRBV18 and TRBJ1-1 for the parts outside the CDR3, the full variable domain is NAGVMQNPRHLVRRRGQEARLRCSPMKGHSHVYWYRQLPEEGLKFMVYLQKENIIDESGMPKERFSAEFPKEGPSILRIQQVVRGDSAAYFCASSPRTGVWDTEAFFGQGTRLTVV.

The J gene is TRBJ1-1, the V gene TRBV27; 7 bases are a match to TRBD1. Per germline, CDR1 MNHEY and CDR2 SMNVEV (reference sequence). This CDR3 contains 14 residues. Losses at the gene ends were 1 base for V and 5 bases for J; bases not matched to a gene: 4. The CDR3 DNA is TGTGCCAGCAGTTTATGGGCAGGGGGGACTGAAGCTTTCTTT. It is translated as CASSLWAGGTEAFF.

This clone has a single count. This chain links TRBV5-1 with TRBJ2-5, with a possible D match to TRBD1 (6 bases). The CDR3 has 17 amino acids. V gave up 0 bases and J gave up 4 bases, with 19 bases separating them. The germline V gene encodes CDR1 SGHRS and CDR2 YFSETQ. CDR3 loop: CASSLAWYGGPGETQYF. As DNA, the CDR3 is TGCGCCAGCAGCTTGGCCTGGTATGGGGGCCCGGGAGAGACCCAGTACTTC.

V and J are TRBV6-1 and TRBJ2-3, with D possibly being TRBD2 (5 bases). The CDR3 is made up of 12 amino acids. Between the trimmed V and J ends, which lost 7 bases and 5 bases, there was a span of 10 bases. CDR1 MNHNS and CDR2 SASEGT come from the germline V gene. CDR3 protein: CASTQGLDTQYF. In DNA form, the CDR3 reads TGTGCCAGCACCCAAGGACTAGATACGCAGTATTTT.

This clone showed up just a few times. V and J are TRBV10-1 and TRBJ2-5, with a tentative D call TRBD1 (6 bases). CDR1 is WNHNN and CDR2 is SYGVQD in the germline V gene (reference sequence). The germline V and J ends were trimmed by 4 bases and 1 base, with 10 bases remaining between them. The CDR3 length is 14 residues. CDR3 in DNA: TGCGCCAGCAGTGCGAGCAGGGGCCAAGAGACCCAGTACTTC. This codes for CASSASRGQETQYF.

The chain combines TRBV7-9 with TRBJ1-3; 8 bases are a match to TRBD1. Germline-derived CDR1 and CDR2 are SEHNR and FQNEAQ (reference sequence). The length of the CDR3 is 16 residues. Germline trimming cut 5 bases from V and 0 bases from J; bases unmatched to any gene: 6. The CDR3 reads CASSRGTGDSGNTIYF. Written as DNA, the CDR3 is TGTGCCAGCAGCCGCGGGACAGGAGACTCTGGAAACACCATATATTTT.

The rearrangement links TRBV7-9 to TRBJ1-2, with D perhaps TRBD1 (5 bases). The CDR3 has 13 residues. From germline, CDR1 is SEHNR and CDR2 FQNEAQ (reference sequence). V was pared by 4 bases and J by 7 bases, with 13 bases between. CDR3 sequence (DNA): TGTGCCAGCAGCTCCTTAGGGACCGCTGGCTACACCTTC. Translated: CASSSLGTAGYTF.

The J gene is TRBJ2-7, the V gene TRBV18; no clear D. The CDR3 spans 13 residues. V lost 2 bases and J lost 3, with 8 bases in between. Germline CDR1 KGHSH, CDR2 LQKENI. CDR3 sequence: CASSPRDGYEQYF. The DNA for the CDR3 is TGTGCCAGCTCACCAAGGGATGGCTACGAGCAGTACTTC.

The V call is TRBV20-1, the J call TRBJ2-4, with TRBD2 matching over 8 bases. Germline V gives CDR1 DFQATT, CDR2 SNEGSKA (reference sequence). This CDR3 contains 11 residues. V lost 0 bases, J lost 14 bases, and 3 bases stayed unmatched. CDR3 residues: CSARDGTREYF. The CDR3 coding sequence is TGCAGTGCTAGAGATGGGACTAGAGAGTACTTC.

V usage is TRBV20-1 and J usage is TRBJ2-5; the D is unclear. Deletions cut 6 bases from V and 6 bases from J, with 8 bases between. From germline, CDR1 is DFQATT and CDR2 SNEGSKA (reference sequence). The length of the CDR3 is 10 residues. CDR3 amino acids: CSALLKTQYF. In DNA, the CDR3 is TGCAGTGCGCTTCTCAAGACCCAGTACTTC.

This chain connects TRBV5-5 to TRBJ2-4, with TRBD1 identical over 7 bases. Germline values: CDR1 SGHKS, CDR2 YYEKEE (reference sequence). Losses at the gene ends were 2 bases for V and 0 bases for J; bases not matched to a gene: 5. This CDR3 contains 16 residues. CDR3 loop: CASSFTTGVAKNIQYF. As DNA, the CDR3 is TGTGCCAGCAGCTTCACCACAGGGGTAGCCAAAAACATTCAGTACTTC.

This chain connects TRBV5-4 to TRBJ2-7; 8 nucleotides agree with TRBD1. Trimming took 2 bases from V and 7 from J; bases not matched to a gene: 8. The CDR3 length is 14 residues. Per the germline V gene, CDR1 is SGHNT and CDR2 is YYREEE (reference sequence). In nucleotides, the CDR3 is TGTGCCAGCAGCTTACCGACAGGGGACCAGGAGCAGTACTTC. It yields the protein CASSLPTGDQEQYF.

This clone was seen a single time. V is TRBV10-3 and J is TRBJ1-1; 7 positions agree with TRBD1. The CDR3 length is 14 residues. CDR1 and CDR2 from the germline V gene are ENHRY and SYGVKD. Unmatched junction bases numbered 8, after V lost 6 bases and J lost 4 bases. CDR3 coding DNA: TGTGCCATCAGGGGTCAGGGGGGTGCCACTGAAGCTTTCTTT. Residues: CAIRGQGGATEAFF.

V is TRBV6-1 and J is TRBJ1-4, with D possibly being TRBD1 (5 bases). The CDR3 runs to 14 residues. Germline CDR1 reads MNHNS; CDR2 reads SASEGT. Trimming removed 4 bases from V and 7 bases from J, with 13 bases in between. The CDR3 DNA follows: TGTGCCAGCAGTGTTCCAGGGAGGGGTGAAAAACTGTTTTTT. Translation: CASSVPGRGEKLFF.

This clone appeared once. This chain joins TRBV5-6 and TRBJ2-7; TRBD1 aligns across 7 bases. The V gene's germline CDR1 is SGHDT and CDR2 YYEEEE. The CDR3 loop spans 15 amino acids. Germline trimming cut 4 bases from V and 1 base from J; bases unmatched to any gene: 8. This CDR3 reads CASSPGTDLSYEQYF. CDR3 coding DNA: TGTGCCAGCAGCCCTGGGACAGACCTTTCCTACGAGCAGTACTTC.

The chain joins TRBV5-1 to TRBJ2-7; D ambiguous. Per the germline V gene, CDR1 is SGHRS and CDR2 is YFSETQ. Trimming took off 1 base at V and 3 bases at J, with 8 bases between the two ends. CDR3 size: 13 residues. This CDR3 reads CASSLSGDYEQYF. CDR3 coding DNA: TGCGCCAGCAGCTTGAGTGGAGACTACGAGCAGTACTTC.